The present entry profiles one T cell receptor beta chain with its context. The sample is drawn from a study of T-cell reconstitution after alpha-beta-depleted transplantation in children. V was trimmed by 2 bases and J by 5 bases, leaving 18 bases between them. The germline V gene has CDR1 SGHTA and CDR2 FQGNSA. The CDR3 has 16 amino acids. A TCRbeta library incorporating unique molecular identifiers was prepared. TCRdb recomputed calls from the PCR reads with MiXCR, one row per CDR3 protein. Among a few hundred thousand distinct CDR3 sequences, about 12% were seen once, and the ten largest hold under 7%.

Specimen: PBMCs from the stem cell graft donor, collected from the stem cell graft. This rearrangement joins TRBV7-2 to TRBJ2-5, with D possibly called TRBD1 or TRBD2 (5 bases each). The source is a human donor who donated a stem cell graft to a child with combined immunodeficiency. CDR3 nucleotides: TGTGCCAGCAGCTTAACTGGACGCCGAGGGGCGGAGACCCAGTACTTC. This translates into CASSLTGRRGAETQYF.